One and the same sample provided the 30 T cell receptor beta chains below, sequenced in a study of T cells in Graves' hyperthyroidism and ophthalmopathy. TCR beta CDR3 region amplification was performed from RNA transcripts. First-round RT-PCR with HTBI primers amplified the TCR CDR3 region. Via MiXCR, TCRdb re-called the multiplex PCR reads, giving one row per CDR3 protein. Among some 550,000 distinct CDR3 sequences listed, less than 25% were seen once. Sequenced material: blood. The receptor source for this set is a man aged 18-30 years with Graves' hyperthyroidism.

Only a few counts were recorded for this clonotype. The rearrangement uses TRBV12-5 and TRBJ1-3; unclear D gene. The CDR3 has 15 residues. CDR1 is LGHNT and CDR2 is FRNRAP in the germline V gene. Trimming removed 6 bases from V and 2 bases from J, with 14 bases in between. CDR3 sequence: CASGGPGRAGNTIYF. The CDR3 DNA is TGTGCTAGTGGGGGCCCTGGACGAGCTGGAAACACCATATATTTT.

Turning to this clonotype: At one of its ends the junction is not consistent with the germline gene, which may arise from a read error. The genes are TRBV10-3 and TRBJ1-1, with D tentatively TRBD1 (5 bases). The germline V gene encodes CDR1 ENHRY and CDR2 SYGVKD. The length of the CDR3 is 13 residues. CDR3 sequence (DNA): TGTGCCATCAGTGGAGAGGGGATCGCTGAAGCTTGCTTT. As protein: CAISGEGIAEACF.

This clonotype showed up many times. The chain is built from TRBV11-2 and TRBJ1-1, with TRBD1 identical over 9 bases. Trimming took 7 bases from V and 0 from J; bases not matched to a gene: 9. The germline V gene encodes CDR1 SGHAT and CDR2 FQNNGV. The CDR3 extends over 16 amino acids. CDR3 bases: TGTGCCAGCACCCCGGGACAGGGTGCCATGAACACTGAAGCTTTCTTT. It yields the protein CASTPGQGAMNTEAFF. Together with reference TRBV11-2 and TRBJ1-1, the CDR3 gives the full variable domain: EAGVAQSPRYKIIEKRQSVAFWCNPISGHATLYWYQQILGQGPKLLIQFQNNGVVDDSQLPKDRFSAERLKGVDSTLKIQPAKLEDSAVYLCASTPGQGAMNTEAFFGQGTRLTVV.

In its sample, this clonotype was seen a few times. The rearrangement links TRBV12-3 or TRBV12-4 to TRBJ1-1; no firm D call. CDR3 length: 15 residues. The ends were cut back, 8 bases at V and 0 bases at J, with 16 bases in the middle. The CDR3 region is CASHRGYGLNTEAFF. As DNA, the CDR3 is TGTGCCAGCCATCGGGGATACGGGTTGAACACTGAAGCTTTCTTT.

There are many counts of this clonotype. The chain combines TRBV27 with TRBJ2-2; either TRBD1 or TRBD2 may supply D (6 bases each). Trimming shortened V by 1 base and J by 4 bases, and 10 bases separated the two germline ends. There are 15 residues in the CDR3. Germline loops: CDR1 MNHEY, CDR2 SMNVEV (reference sequence). The CDR3: CASSLWGAGTGELFF. The CDR3 region has the DNA TGTGCCAGCAGTTTATGGGGGGCCGGCACCGGGGAGCTGTTTTTT.

The genes are TRBV30 and TRBJ1-3; no reliable D call. The CDR3 is made up of 13 amino acids. Trimming took 0 bases from V and 2 from J, leaving 5 bases between them. The germline gives CDR1 GTSNPN, CDR2 SVGIG (reference sequence). This CDR3 reads CAWSVGTGNTIYF. In nucleotides, the CDR3 is TGTGCCTGGAGTGTCGGGACTGGAAACACCATATATTTT.

The gene calls are TRBV6-5 and TRBJ2-7, with D perhaps matching TRBD2 (7 bases). Germline-derived CDR1 and CDR2 are MNHEY and SVGAGI. The CDR3 totals 15 residues. With 2 bases removed from V and 6 bases from J, the gap between germline ends came to 17 bases. The CDR3 loop reads CASSYGGALLGEQYF. CDR3 DNA: TGTGCCAGCAGTTACGGGGGGGCCCTCTTAGGCGAGCAGTACTTC.

This clonotype was seen ten or more times. The chain is built from TRBV20-1 and TRBJ1-5; 7 bases are a match to TRBD1. This CDR3 has 14 residues. V dropped 6 bases and J dropped 0; count of bases not matched to a gene: 5. Germline V gene lookup returns CDR1 DFQATT and CDR2 SNEGSKA (reference sequence). CDR3 amino acids: CSAMTGNSNQPQHF. DNA for the CDR3: TGCAGTGCCATGACAGGGAATAGCAATCAGCCCCAGCATTTT.

The chain uses TRBV18 and TRBJ1-5; TRBD1 matches 7 bases. The CDR3 has 14 amino acids. Unmatched junction bases numbered 7, after V lost 6 bases and J lost 5 bases. CDR1 is KGHSH and CDR2 is LQKENI in the germline V gene. CDR3 sequence: CASSAQGWDQPQHF. The CDR3 DNA reads as TGTGCCAGCTCCGCACAGGGGTGGGATCAGCCCCAGCATTTT.

At least ten counts were recorded for this clonotype. The chain has TRBV2 and TRBJ1-2; 8 nucleotides agree with TRBD1. The CDR3 loop spans 16 amino acids. The V gene end was trimmed by 5 bases and the J gene end by 4 bases; junction bases not matched to a gene: 12. Germline CDR1 SNHLY, CDR2 FYNNEI. As DNA, the CDR3 is TGTGCCAGCAGTAGCCATACTCAGGGGGCTCTCTATGGCTACACCTTC. Its translation: CASSSHTQGALYGYTF.

This clonotype was found a few times. The rearrangement joins TRBV19 to TRBJ2-2; TRBD1 matches 7 bases. In germline, CDR1 is LNHDA, CDR2 SQIVND (reference sequence). V lost 4 bases, J lost 0 bases, and 5 bases stayed unmatched. CDR3 length: 16 residues. The chain's CDR3 is CASSRWDRPNTGELFF. CDR3 nucleotide sequence: TGTGCCAGTAGTAGATGGGACAGACCGAACACCGGGGAGCTGTTTTTT.

This clonotype has a count of ten or more. The chain joins TRBV6-7 to TRBJ1-2; no clear D gene. TRBV6-7 is reported as an ORF; its role is uncertain. CDR3 length: 13 amino acids. V lost 2 bases, J lost 7 bases, and 11 bases lay in between. In nucleotides, the CDR3 is TGTGCCAGCAGTTACGCACAGAGCGCTGGCTACACCTTC. Translation gives CASSYAQSAGYTF.

The table lists this clonotype with many counts. The chain has TRBV7-2 and TRBJ2-5; D gene uncertain. Trimming left V 1 base short and J 4 bases short, with 10 bases between. In germline, CDR1 is SGHTA, CDR2 FQGNSA. CDR3 size: 14 residues. In DNA form, the CDR3 reads TGTGCCAGCAGCTTAGACCCCGCCCGAGAGACCCAGTACTTC. It specifies CASSLDPARETQYF.

This clonotype was found a few times. The chain has TRBV20-1 and TRBJ2-5, with D possibly TRBD1 on 7 matching bases. V lost 3 bases to trimming and J lost 5 bases, with 19 bases between them. Germline lookup yields CDR1 DFQATT and CDR2 SNEGSKA (reference sequence). CDR3 size: 15 residues. CDR3 DNA sequence: TGCAGTGCTAGGGGCGGCGGGACAGCGCAGGAGACCCAGTACTTC. This sequence encodes CSARGGGTAQETQYF.

This clonotype was observed at least ten times. The chain links TRBV6-5 to TRBJ1-1; tentative D call: TRBD1 (5 bases). This CDR3 region has 17 residues. Trimming left V 2 bases short and J 2 bases short, with 18 bases between. Germline-derived CDR1 and CDR2 are MNHEY and SVGAGI. The CDR3 loop is CASSYGSWGGENTEAFF. The CDR3 region has the DNA TGTGCCAGCAGTTACGGTAGTTGGGGCGGGGAAAACACTGAAGCTTTCTTT.

This clonotype was detected ten times or more. J is TRBJ1-2 and V is TRBV7-8; D is ambiguous. V lost 5 bases and J 2 bases, leaving 15 bases between the germline ends. The CDR3 has 15 residues. The germline V gene has CDR1 SGHVS and CDR2 FQNEAQ. CDR3 sequence: CASSLTPGANYGYTF. CDR3 bases: TGTGCCAGCAGCCTAACCCCGGGAGCGAACTATGGCTACACCTTC.

The sample holds a few counts of this clonotype. Given a much more abundant clone one base away, this may be a read error. The rearrangement joins TRBV12-3 or TRBV12-4 to TRBJ1-5; D remains ambiguous. The V end was cut by 3 bases, the J end by 6 bases, with 15 bases between. The length of the CDR3 is 15 residues. CDR3 in DNA: TGTGCCAGCAGTTTCTCTCCACCCATCGGTCAGCCCCAGCATTTT. Translating it yields CASSFSPPIGQPQHF.

V usage is TRBV2 and J usage is TRBJ1-2; TRBD1 agrees at 7 bases. J lost 6 bases, V lost 11 bases, and 18 bases had no gene match. The CDR3 totals 15 residues. Germline CDR1 reads SNHLY; CDR2 reads FYNNEI. Here the CDR3 DNA reads TGTGCCGCGCTCCGACAGGGATGGGGTCTGGATGGCTACACCTTC. Its protein is CAALRQGWGLDGYTF.

This clonotype was seen ten or more times. The chain uses TRBV6-1 and TRBJ2-7; tentatively, D is TRBD1 (6 bases). This CDR3 has 14 amino acids. Per germline, CDR1 MNHNS and CDR2 SASEGT. V was clipped by 11 bases and J by 4 bases, with 21 bases between them. The CDR3 DNA is TGTGCCGCCTCGGACAGCTCCGAAGGGTACGAGCAGTACTTC. Translated, it gives CAASDSSEGYEQYF.

The chain is built from TRBV2 and TRBJ2-2; possible D gene TRBD1, 5 bases. This CDR3 comprises 15 residues. Trimming took off 2 bases at V and 6 bases at J, with 13 bases between the two ends. Germline CDR1 and CDR2: SNHLY and FYNNEI. The CDR3 spells CASSELGQGAGELFF. CDR3 coding DNA: TGTGCCAGCAGTGAACTTGGCCAGGGTGCCGGGGAGCTGTTTTTT. Looking up the rest from reference TRBV2 and TRBJ2-2 gives the full variable domain: EPEVTQTPSHQVTQMGQEVILRCVPISNHLYFYWYRQILGQKVEFLVSFYNNEISEKSEIFDDQFSVERPDGSNFTLKIRSTKLEDSAMYFCASSELGQGAGELFFGEGSRLTVL.

This clonotype was picked up many times. This sequence joins TRBV2 and TRBJ2-7; D tentatively reads TRBD1 or TRBD2 (6 bases each). V lost 3 bases to trimming and J lost 3 bases, with 15 bases between them. Germline assignment: CDR1 SNHLY and CDR2 FYNNEI. The CDR3 is 15 amino acids. The CDR3 loop reads CASSDGTEGGYEQYF. In nucleotides, the CDR3 is TGTGCCAGCAGTGACGGGACGGAGGGGGGCTACGAGCAGTACTTC.

The chain is built from TRBV11-2 and TRBJ2-7, with D possibly being TRBD2 (6 bases). This CDR3 contains 13 residues. The germline gives CDR1 SGHAT, CDR2 FQNNGV. Deletions cut 8 bases from V and 5 bases from J, with 16 bases between. The CDR3: CASRPDWGDEQYF. In nucleotides, the CDR3 is TGTGCCAGCCGCCCGGACTGGGGGGACGAGCAGTACTTC.

This clonotype appeared many times. The gene calls are TRBV7-8 and TRBJ2-5, with a possible D match to TRBD1 (6 bases). V shed 5 bases and J shed 5 bases, with 15 bases lying between them. Germline assignment: CDR1 SGHVS and CDR2 FQNEAQ. CDR3 length equals 14 residues. CDR3 loop: CASSPRGREETQYF. CDR3 nucleotides: TGTGCCAGCAGCCCCAGGGGCAGGGAGGAGACCCAGTACTTC.

This clonotype was observed many times. J is TRBJ2-2 and V is TRBV2; 9 bases match TRBD1. The V segment lost 6 bases and the J segment 1 base; nucleotides outside the gene matches: 6. Germline V CDR1 and CDR2: SNHLY, FYNNEI. This CDR3 has 16 residues. This chain's CDR3 is CASRYRQGGNTGELFF. Written as DNA, the CDR3 is TGTGCCAGCAGATATCGACAGGGGGGGAACACCGGGGAGCTGTTTTTT. Supplemented by reference TRBV2 and TRBJ2-2, the full variable domain reads EPEVTQTPSHQVTQMGQEVILRCVPISNHLYFYWYRQILGQKVEFLVSFYNNEISEKSEIFDDQFSVERPDGSNFTLKIRSTKLEDSAMYFCASRYRQGGNTGELFFGEGSRLTVL.

This clonotype was seen repeatedly, ten times or more. V gene TRBV27 combines with J gene TRBJ2-7; TRBD2 is a possible D gene (5 bases). Trimming removed 3 bases at V and 5 bases at J, with 11 bases between. CDR1 MNHEY and CDR2 SMNVEV come from the germline V gene (reference sequence). This CDR3 comprises 13 residues. CDR3 region: CASSFSGFHEQYF. The CDR3, as DNA: TGTGCCAGCAGTTTTTCGGGGTTCCACGAGCAGTACTTC.

The sample holds a few counts of this clonotype. The CDR3 coding sequence is TGTGCCAGCAGCAGGGGCGCAGTAATATTCTCTGGAAACACCATATATTTT. Protein product: CASSRGAVIFSGNTIYF. The rearrangement uses TRBV5-6 and TRBJ1-3; perhaps TRBD1 as D (5 bases). Per germline, CDR1 SGHDT and CDR2 YYEEEE. V dropped 4 bases and J dropped 0 bases, with 17 bases sitting between them. The CDR3 is made up of 17 amino acids. The full variable domain, its missing parts supplied by reference TRBV5-6 and TRBJ1-3, is DAGVTQSPTHLIKTRGQQVTLRCSPKSGHDTVSWYQQALGQGPQFIFQYYEEEERQRGNFPDRFSGHQFPNYSSELNVNALLLGDSALYLCASSRGAVIFSGNTIYFGEGSWLTVV.

A few counts support this clonotype. V and J are TRBV5-1 and TRBJ2-5; 8 positions agree with TRBD1. V lost 4 bases and J lost 1; bases outside the gene matches: 9. CDR1 is SGHRS and CDR2 is YFSETQ in the germline V gene. The CDR3 has 16 amino acids. The CDR3 coding sequence is TGCGCCAGCAGCCAAGGGACAGGCGCTATCCAAGAGACCCAGTACTTC. Its translation is CASSQGTGAIQETQYF.

This clonotype was seen ten or more times. The chain is built from TRBV12-3 or TRBV12-4 and TRBJ1-5; TRBD1 agrees at 7 bases. The V and J ends lost 6 bases and 1 base, in that order; junction bases with no gene match: 3. This CDR3 is 14 amino acids long. Here the CDR3 reads CASSRQGSNQPQHF. The CDR3 DNA reads as TGTGCCAGCAGCCGACAGGGAAGCAATCAGCCCCAGCATTTT.

As concerns this clonotype: This clone may be a read error of a much larger clone one base away. The chain combines TRBV2 with TRBJ2-5; D remains unclear. This CDR3 contains 14 residues. The germline V gene has CDR1 SNHLY and CDR2 FYNNEI. The CDR3 spells CASSEGKAQETKYF. CDR3 nucleotides: TGTGCCAGCAGTGAAGGCAAGGCTCAAGAGACCAAGTACTTC.

The genes are TRBV12-3 or TRBV12-4 and TRBJ2-1; D remains unclear. V was clipped by 4 bases and J by 4 bases, with 11 bases between them. The CDR3 runs 14 residues. The CDR3 sequence is CASSSPDEYNEQFF. The CDR3 coding sequence is TGTGCCAGCAGTTCCCCAGATGAGTACAATGAGCAGTTCTTC.